A selection of T cell receptor beta chains follows, all from one sample in a study of HIV-infected patients and healthy controls. Via MiXCR, TCRdb re-called the 5' RACE reads, giving one row per CDR3 protein. This sample yields about 64,000 distinct CDR3 sequences, of which 15% to 20% are seen a single time; more than 1.3% belongs to the top ten. Sequencing used CD4+ T cells from blood. Source of these receptors: a human donor in good health. Both conserved end residues are part of each CDR3. A D gene is named only where the DNA matches it firmly. The size entry is marked missing in some rows and otherwise reads once, few, many or a size class.

size | D | J | V | DNA | CDR3
NA | NA | TRBJ2-3 | TRBV27 | TGTGCCAGCAGTCGACCCGGGCTCCCCACAGATACGCAGTATTTT | CASSRPGLPTDTQYF
few | TRBD2 | TRBJ2-7 | TRBV19 | TGTGCCAGTAGTCTTAGCGGGAGGGCCACCTACGAGCAGTACTTC | CASSLSGRATYEQYF
many | NA | TRBJ2-5 | TRBV11-2 | TGTGCCAGCAGCAACCAAGAGACCCAGTACTTC | CASSNQETQYF
few | NA | TRBJ1-6 | TRBV2 | TGTGCCAGCAGAGAACAGACTAGCTCCTATAATTCACCCCTCCACTTT | CASREQTSSYNSPLHF
few | NA | TRBJ1-1 | TRBV5-6 | TGTGCCAGCAGCTCCAGAGCCGGCCGAGAAGCTTTCTTT | CASSSRAGREAFF
few | NA | TRBJ2-1 | TRBV9 | TGTGCCAGCAGCCCAGTAGTGAACGGGTACTCCTACAATGAGCAGTTCTTC | CASSPVVNGYSYNEQFF
many | TRBD1 | TRBJ1-5 | TRBV20-1 | TGCAGTGCCCCGAGACTTCCGGGACAGGGTTACAATCAGCCCCAGCATTTT | CSAPRLPGQGYNQPQHF
few | NA | TRBJ1-1 | TRBV7-9 | TGTGCCAGCAGCTTAGAAGCGAACACTGAAGCTTTCTTT | CASSLEANTEAFF
NA | NA | TRBJ2-5 | TRBV5-1 | TGCGCCAGCAGCCCGGGTCTCGGGGAGACCCAGTACTTC | CASSPGLGETQYF
NA | NA | TRBJ1-4 | TRBV20-1 | TGCAGTGCTAGAGGCCCGGGGGTCAGAGGCCCTAATGAAAAACTGTTTTTT | CSARGPGVRGPNEKLFF
NA | NA | TRBJ2-7 | TRBV5-6 | TGTGCCAGCAGTTTGAGGGGAATTATCTACGAGCAGTACTTC | CASSLRGIIYEQYF
many | NA | TRBJ1-6 | TRBV2 | TGTGCCAGCAGTGAAGTCGGGCATGTCCTGAGCTCCTATAATTCACCCCTCCACTTT | CASSEVGHVLSSYNSPLHF
NA | NA | TRBJ1-1 | TRBV3-1 | TGTGCCAGCAGCCAGTGGGCGAACACTGAAGCTTTCTTT | CASSQWANTEAFF
NA | TRBD1 | TRBJ1-6 | TRBV7-3 | TGTGCCAGCAGCGCCTCGGACAGGGGGCGAGGCTCACCCCTCCACTTT | CASSASDRGRGSPLHF
NA | NA | TRBJ2-4 | TRBV6-2/TRBV6-3 | TGTGCCAGCAGTTATTCCGGGATCTCACAAAACATTCAGTACTTC | CASSYSGISQNIQYF
few | NA | TRBJ1-5 | TRBV12-3/TRBV12-4 | TGTGCCAGCAGTTTAAAGGCAGGGAATCAGCCCCAGCATTTT | CASSLKAGNQPQHF
NA | NA | TRBJ1-1 | TRBV11-2 | TGTGCCAGCAGCTCCCAGTGGTTGGCTTTCTTT | CASSSQWLAFF
few | NA | TRBJ1-4 | TRBV6-5 | TGTGCCAGCAGTTACTCTCCCAGAGTTGGTGAAAAACTGTTTTTT | CASSYSPRVGEKLFF
few | TRBD1 | TRBJ2-4 | TRBV7-9 | TGTGCCAGCAGCTTAGGAGGGGACAGGGGGCGCCTGTCCAAAAACATTCAGTACTTC | CASSLGGDRGRLSKNIQYF
many | TRBD1 | TRBJ2-7 | TRBV2 | TGTGCCAGCAGCGACCGGACAGGGTACTTCGAGCAGTACTTC | CASSDRTGYFEQYF
NA | NA | TRBJ1-5 | TRBV12-3/TRBV12-4 | TGTGCCAGCAGTCCCACCGGCCCCGGGGGCAATCAGCCCCAGCATTTT | CASSPTGPGGNQPQHF
few | NA | TRBJ1-1 | TRBV12-3/TRBV12-4 | TGTGCCAGCAGTTTAAAGAGGCTATTGGCCACTGAAGCTTTCTTT | CASSLKRLLATEAFF
many | NA | TRBJ1-1 | TRBV12-3/TRBV12-4 | TGTGCCAGCAGTTTCGCGATGAACACTGAAGCTTTCTTT | CASSFAMNTEAFF
many | NA | TRBJ2-2 | TRBV10-3 | TGTGCCATCCGGGACCCCAACACCGGGGAGCTGTTTTTT | CAIRDPNTGELFF
NA | NA | TRBJ2-7 | TRBV30 | TGTGCCTGGAGTGTAAAGTCTTACTACGAGCAGTACTTC | CAWSVKSYYEQYF
NA | TRBD1 | TRBJ2-3 | TRBV6-5 | TGTGCCAGCAGTTTGACAGGGGATACGCAGTATTTT | CASSLTGDTQYF
NA | TRBD2 | TRBJ2-1 | TRBV2 | TGTGCCAGCAAAGGACTAGCGGGCTCCTACAATGAGCAGTTCTTC | CASKGLAGSYNEQFF
few | TRBD1 | TRBJ1-2 | TRBV7-2 | TGTGCCAGCAGCCTACAACAGGGGCCTGGCTATGGCTACACCTTC | CASSLQQGPGYGYTF
many | NA | TRBJ2-1 | TRBV20-1 | TGCAGTGCTAGAGGGTGGGAGGAGGGGGGCAATGAGCAGTTCTTC | CSARGWEEGGNEQFF
few | TRBD1 | TRBJ2-5 | TRBV5-6 | TGTGCCAGCAGCAAGCCGGGACAGTCAAAGGAGACCCAGTACTTC | CASSKPGQSKETQYF
many | NA | TRBJ1-2 | TRBV24-1 | TGTGCCACCTCCCACCGGTTCTATGGCTACACCTTC | CATSHRFYGYTF
NA | NA | TRBJ2-7 | TRBV6-6 | TGTGCCAGCAGTTACTCCGGGACGATGGGCTACGAGCAGTACTTC | CASSYSGTMGYEQYF
NA | NA | TRBJ1-4 | TRBV28 | TGTGCCAGCAGTTTACGCCCAACTAATGAAAAACTGTTTTTT | CASSLRPTNEKLFF
many | TRBD2 | TRBJ2-7 | TRBV12-3/TRBV12-4 | TGTGCCAGCAGTCCATACAGCGGGGGGGCCTGGTCCTACGAGCAGTACTTC | CASSPYSGGAWSYEQYF
few | NA | TRBJ2-7 | TRBV6-1 | TGTGCCAGCAGCTTGGTCCTCTCCTACGAGCAGTACTTC | CASSLVLSYEQYF
few | NA | TRBJ1-4 | TRBV5-1 | TGCGCCAGCAGCACACAGGGTTACGAAGAAAAACTGTTTTTT | CASSTQGYEEKLFF
many | TRBD2 | TRBJ2-1 | TRBV14 | TGTGCCAGCAGCCAAGACGGGGGGTTCTACAATGAGCAGTTCTTC | CASSQDGGFYNEQFF
NA | NA | TRBJ2-1 | TRBV29-1 | TGCAGCGTCTCCTCCCTAGAGGGCTACAATGAGCAGTTCTTC | CSVSSLEGYNEQFF
many | TRBD1 | TRBJ1-1 | TRBV20-1 | TGCAGTGCTCCCGACAGGGTGGGCACTGAAGCTTTCTTT | CSAPDRVGTEAFF
many | NA | TRBJ1-1 | TRBV4-3 | TGCGCCAGCAGTCAACAGGGTACCTACATGAACACTGAAGCTTTCTTT | CASSQQGTYMNTEAFF